This is a list of T cell receptor beta chains from one sample in a study of identical twins. TCRdb analysed the 5' RACE reads with MiXCR anew, one entry per CDR3 protein. The sample has 1.5 million or so distinct CDR3 sequences; around a third are singletons. Sequencing input: cord blood. These receptors were taken from a newborn girl in good health. The CDR3 runs from the conserved cysteine through the conserved F or W. Each record gives: D gene, J gene, V gene, CDR3 length, clone size, CDR3 protein, CDR3 DNA. The D gene is left open where the match is weak. Not every row has a clone size; where given, it reads once, few, many or a size class.

-	TRBJ2-1	TRBV4-2	15	few	CASSQEVRRYNEQFF	TGTGCCAGCAGCCAAGAAGTCCGGCGTTACAATGAGCAGTTCTTC
-	TRBJ1-2	TRBV13	19	-	CASSLSEARTPGWGNGYTF	TGTGCCAGCAGCTTATCGGAGGCCAGGACGCCAGGGTGGGGAAATGGCTACACCTTC
-	TRBJ2-2	TRBV7-2	12	few	CASSKGSGELFF	TGTGCCAGCAGCAAGGGTTCCGGGGAGCTGTTTTTT
-	TRBJ1-2	TRBV6-1	18	-	CVSSEYWPGDGPGYGYTF	TGTGTCAGCAGTGAATACTGGCCAGGGGATGGTCCTGGCTATGGCTACACCTTC
-	TRBJ1-2	TRBV6-5	11	few	CASRNHQAYTF	TGTGCCAGCAGAAATCACCAAGCCTACACCTTC
-	TRBJ2-3	TRBV6-6	13	-	CASYGRITDTQYF	TGTGCCAGCTACGGTAGAATCACAGATACGCAGTATTTT
TRBD2	TRBJ2-7	TRBV29-1	12	-	CRASGISYEQYF	TGCCGCGCTAGCGGTATCTCCTACGAGCAGTACTTC
-	TRBJ2-1	TRBV20-1	11	-	CSAGPHNEQFF	TGCAGTGCAGGGCCCCACAATGAGCAGTTCTTC
-	TRBJ2-3	TRBV5-6	14	few	CASEGRTSTDTQYF	TGTGCCAGCGAGGGGAGAACTAGCACAGATACGCAGTATTTT
-	TRBJ1-6	TRBV10-3	15	-	CAISAPGAFNSPPHF	TGTGCCATCAGTGCCCCCGGGGCTTTTAATTCACCCCCCCACTTT
TRBD2	TRBJ2-7	TRBV20-1	15	few	CSARDTSGSSYEQYF	TGCAGTGCTAGAGATACTAGCGGGAGCTCCTACGAGCAGTACTTC
TRBD2	TRBJ2-3	TRBV4-1	18	-	CASSHTLGAGGSTDTQYF	TGCGCCAGCAGCCACACCCTAGGCGCGGGGGGGTCCACAGATACGCAGTATTTT
TRBD2	TRBJ2-7	TRBV6-1	14	-	CAGSLLAGVYEQYF	TGTGCCGGCTCCCTACTAGCGGGGGTGTACGAGCAGTACTTC
-	TRBJ1-1	TRBV2	13	-	CASTWGTATEAFF	TGTGCCAGCACTTGGGGGACGGCCACTGAAGCTTTCTTT
TRBD2	TRBJ2-3	TRBV7-2	13	few	CASKGTSGDTQYF	TGTGCCAGCAAGGGGACTAGCGGAGATACGCAGTATTTT
-	TRBJ2-1	TRBV5-4	14	few	CASSPTTDYNEQFF	TGTGCCAGCAGCCCGACGACGGACTACAATGAGCAGTTCTTC
TRBD2	TRBJ2-1	TRBV20-1	15	few	CSAGTSGVSYNEQFF	TGCAGTGCGGGCACTAGCGGGGTCTCCTACAATGAGCAGTTCTTC
TRBD1	TRBJ1-1	TRBV6-2/TRBV6-3	17	-	CASSYRGTGGRNTEAFF	TGTGCCAGCAGTTACCGAGGGACAGGGGGCAGGAACACTGAAGCTTTCTTT
-	TRBJ2-4	TRBV20-1	14	-	CSAPTSRAKNIQYF	TGCAGTGCTCCCACGTCCAGGGCCAAAAACATTCAGTACTTC
-	TRBJ2-1	TRBV14	17	few	CASSQGWWRVNRNEQFF	TGTGCCAGCAGCCAAGGATGGTGGCGGGTGAATCGCAATGAGCAGTTCTTC
TRBD1	TRBJ2-2	TRBV29-1	14	few	CSVGTGMNTGELFF	TGCAGCGTTGGGACAGGGATGAACACCGGGGAGCTGTTTTTT
-	TRBJ1-5	TRBV20-1	15	once	CSASWAGTGNQPQHF	TGCAGTGCTAGCTGGGCAGGGACGGGGAATCAGCCCCAGCATTTT
-	TRBJ1-1	TRBV27	15	-	CASSFRRGRYTEAFF	TGTGCCAGCAGTTTCCGACGGGGCCGGTACACTGAAGCTTTCTTT
TRBD1	TRBJ2-7	TRBV4-2	15	-	CASSPTGTAACEQYF	TGTGCCAGCAGCCCAACCGGGACAGCGGCCTGCGAGCAGTACTTC
-	TRBJ2-7	TRBV12-3/TRBV12-4	12	many	CASSFRVREQYF	TGTGCCAGCAGTTTCCGAGTCCGCGAGCAGTACTTC
TRBD1	TRBJ1-2	TRBV20-1	12	few	CSADRDRDGYTF	TGCAGTGCCGACCGGGACAGGGATGGCTACACCTTC
-	TRBJ2-7	TRBV28	15	-	CASSFFAGPSYEQYF	TGTGCCAGCAGTTTTTTTGCAGGGCCCTCCTACGAGCAGTACTTC
TRBD2	TRBJ2-3	TRBV20-1	17	few	CSASETIAGPLTDTQYF	TGCAGTGCTAGTGAAACCATAGCGGGACCCCTCACAGATACGCAGTATTTT
-	TRBJ1-4	TRBV25-1	20	-	CASSGQRSIRRPYREEKLFF	TGTGCCAGCAGTGGACAGCGGAGCATCCGCAGACCTTACAGGGAGGAAAAACTGTTTTTT
-	TRBJ2-5	TRBV6-1	16	-	CASSPLTGRHQETQYF	TGTGCCAGCAGTCCTTTGACGGGACGGCACCAAGAGACCCAGTACTTC
TRBD2	TRBJ2-3	TRBV6-6	17	-	CASSRRTGLESTDTQYF	TGTGCCAGCAGTCGACGAACGGGACTAGAGAGCACAGATACGCAGTATTTT
TRBD1	TRBJ2-1	TRBV12-3/TRBV12-4	14	-	CASRQGALDNEQFF	TGTGCCAGCAGACAGGGGGCGCTTGACAATGAGCAGTTCTTC
-	TRBJ2-1	TRBV5-1	16	-	CASSYFPRLTTRERFF	TGCGCCAGCAGCTACTTTCCGAGACTCACTACAAGGGAGCGGTTCTTC
TRBD2	TRBJ2-1	TRBV12-3/TRBV12-4	13	many	CASSGTTYNEQFF	TGTGCCAGCAGCGGGACTACATACAATGAGCAGTTCTTC
TRBD2	TRBJ2-3	TRBV20-1	14	-	CSTRLAGGTDTQYF	TGCAGTACCCGACTAGCAGGCGGCACAGATACGCAGTATTTT
-	TRBJ2-3	TRBV29-1	16	few	CSVEDRFGQRTDTQYF	TGCAGCGTTGAAGATCGATTCGGACAGCGCACAGATACGCAGTATTTT
TRBD2	TRBJ2-1	TRBV28	17	many	CASSRHQGREENNEQFF	TGTGCCAGCAGTCGCCACCAAGGGCGGGAGGAAAACAATGAGCAGTTCTTC
-	TRBJ2-5	TRBV12-3/TRBV12-4	13	few	CASSLHMGRPQYF	TGTGCCAGCAGTCTCCACATGGGAAGACCCCAGTACTTC
TRBD1	TRBJ2-7	TRBV12-5	13	-	CASGWTGDNEQYF	TGTGCTAGTGGTTGGACAGGGGACAATGAGCAGTACTTC
-	TRBJ2-7	TRBV12-3/TRBV12-4	14	-	CASSPPRERYEQYF	TGTGCCAGCAGTCCCCCAAGGGAGCGGTACGAGCAGTACTTC
-	TRBJ2-5	TRBV10-3	14	-	CAISEGQGQEAQYF	TGTGCCATCAGTGAAGGCCAGGGTCAAGAGGCCCAGTACTTC
-	TRBJ1-1	TRBV10-3	13	few	CAITGTSYTEAFF	TGTGCCATCACCGGGACATCCTACACTGAAGCTTTCTTT
TRBD2	TRBJ2-7	TRBV20-1	17	-	CSASGLAGASSYNEQYF	TGCAGTGCTAGTGGACTAGCGGGGGCCAGCTCCTACAATGAGCAGTACTTC
TRBD1	TRBJ2-3	TRBV5-1	16	few	CASSSQPGQGIDTQYF	TGCGCCAGCAGCTCACAACCGGGACAGGGGATAGATACGCAGTATTTT
TRBD2	TRBJ2-3	TRBV20-1	15	many	CSATGLAGLGDTQYF	TGCAGTGCTACCGGACTAGCGGGGTTAGGAGATACGCAGTATTTT
-	TRBJ2-1	TRBV3-1	13	few	CASSLTGTYEQFF	TGTGCCAGCAGCCTGACAGGAACCTACGAGCAGTTCTTC
TRBD1	TRBJ1-4	TRBV28	13	few	CASGTGGFEKLFF	TGTGCCAGCGGGACAGGGGGCTTTGAAAAACTGTTTTTT
TRBD1	TRBJ1-2	TRBV4-2	17	-	CASSQAPPGGAFYGYTF	TGTGCCAGCAGCCAAGCCCCCCCAGGGGGCGCATTCTATGGCTACACCTTC
-	TRBJ1-5	TRBV2	13	few	CASTSAANQPQHF	TGTGCCAGCACCTCGGCCGCCAATCAGCCCCAGCATTTT
TRBD2	TRBJ2-5	TRBV6-2/TRBV6-3	15	few	CASSSDSGRGETQYF	TGTGCCAGCAGTTCCGATAGCGGGAGAGGGGAGACCCAGTACTTC
-	TRBJ1-2	TRBV9	11	many	CASRTGVGYTF	TGTGCCAGCAGAACGGGCGTTGGCTACACCTTC
TRBD1	TRBJ2-7	TRBV11-2	15	-	CASSLDGTGTYEQYF	TGTGCCAGCAGCTTAGATGGGACAGGGACTTACGAGCAGTACTTC
-	TRBJ2-1	TRBV4-1	16	-	CASSQDGGTPNNEQFF	TGCGCCAGCAGCCAAGATGGAGGGACTCCCAACAATGAGCAGTTCTTC
-	TRBJ1-5	TRBV6-1	14	-	CASSEGRLNQPQHF	TGTGCCAGCAGTGAAGGCAGGCTCAATCAGCCCCAGCATTTT
-	TRBJ2-3	TRBV25-1	14	-	CASSGALWGDTQYF	TGTGCCAGCAGTGGGGCACTCTGGGGAGATACGCAGTATTTT